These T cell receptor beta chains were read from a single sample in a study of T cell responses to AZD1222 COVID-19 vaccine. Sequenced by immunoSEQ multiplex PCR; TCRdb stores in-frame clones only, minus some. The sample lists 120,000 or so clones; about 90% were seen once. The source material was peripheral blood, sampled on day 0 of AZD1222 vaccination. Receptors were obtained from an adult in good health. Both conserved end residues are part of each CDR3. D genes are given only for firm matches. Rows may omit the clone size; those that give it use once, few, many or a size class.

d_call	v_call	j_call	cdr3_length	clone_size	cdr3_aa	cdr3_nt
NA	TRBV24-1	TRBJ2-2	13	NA	CAVQGKGTGELFF	TGTGCCGTACAGGGAAAGGGGACCGGGGAGCTGTTTTTT
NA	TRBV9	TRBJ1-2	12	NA	CASSDGFGGYTF	TGTGCCAGCAGCGACGGGTTCGGGGGCTACACCTTC
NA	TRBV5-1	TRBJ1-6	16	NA	CASSLDPGSYNSPLHF	TGCGCCAGCAGCCTGGACCCCGGATCCTATAATTCACCCCTCCACTTT
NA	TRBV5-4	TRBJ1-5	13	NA	CASSFEGNQPQHF	TGTGCCAGCAGCTTCGAGGGAAATCAGCCCCAGCATTTT
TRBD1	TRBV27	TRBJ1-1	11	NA	CASRAGGEAFF	TGTGCCAGCAGGGCAGGGGGGGAAGCTTTCTTT
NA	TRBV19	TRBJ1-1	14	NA	CASSMGGLNTEAFF	TGTGCCAGTAGTATGGGGGGCTTGAACACTGAAGCTTTCTTT
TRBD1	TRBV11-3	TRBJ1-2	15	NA	CASSLGSTGAYGYTF	TGTGCCAGCAGCTTAGGTTCAACAGGGGCTTATGGCTACACCTTC
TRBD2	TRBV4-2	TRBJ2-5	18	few	CASSHEYFGTSSQETQYF	TGTGCCAGCAGCCATGAGTATTTCGGGACTAGTAGCCAAGAGACCCAGTACTTC
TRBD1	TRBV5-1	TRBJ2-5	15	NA	CASSPRDREQETQYF	TGCGCCAGCAGCCCCCGGGACAGGGAACAAGAGACCCAGTACTTC
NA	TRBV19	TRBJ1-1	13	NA	CASGGVLYTEAFF	TGTGCCAGTGGGGGGGTTTTGTACACTGAAGCTTTCTTT
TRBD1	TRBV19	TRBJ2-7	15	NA	CASSPPGTGTHEQYF	TGTGCCAGTAGTCCCCCCGGGACAGGGACGCACGAGCAGTACTTC
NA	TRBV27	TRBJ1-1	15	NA	CASSLSDQPGTEAFF	TGTGCCAGCAGCCTCTCCGACCAACCGGGAACTGAAGCTTTCTTT
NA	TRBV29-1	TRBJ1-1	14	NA	CSVEVPSLNTEAFF	TGCAGCGTTGAAGTGCCCTCCTTGAACACTGAAGCTTTCTTT
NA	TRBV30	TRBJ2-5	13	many	CAWSVRRGETQYF	TGTGCCTGGAGTGTACGGCGAGGAGAGACCCAGTACTTC
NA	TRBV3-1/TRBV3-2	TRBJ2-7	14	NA	CASSHTEKGYEQYF	TGTGCCAGCAGCCATACAGAGAAGGGGTACGAGCAGTACTTC
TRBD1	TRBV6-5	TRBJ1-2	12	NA	CAIGTDRDGYTF	TGTGCCATCGGGACAGACCGGGATGGCTACACCTTC
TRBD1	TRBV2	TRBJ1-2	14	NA	CASTLQGSNYGYTF	TGTGCCAGCACCCTACAGGGGTCGAACTATGGCTACACCTTC
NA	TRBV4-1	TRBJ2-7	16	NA	CASSQAYDSAGTEQYF	TGCGCCAGCAGCCAAGCATATGACTCCGCCGGAACCGAGCAGTACTTC
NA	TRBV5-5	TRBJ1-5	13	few	CASSVSWEQPQHF	TGTGCCAGCAGCGTTTCATGGGAACAGCCCCAGCATTTT
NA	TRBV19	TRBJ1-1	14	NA	CASSITGRGTEAFF	TGTGCCAGTAGTATAACCGGCCGGGGCACTGAAGCTTTCTTT
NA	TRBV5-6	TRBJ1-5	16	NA	CASSLICGYSNQPQHF	TGTGCCAGCAGCTTGATTTGTGGGTATAGCAATCAGCCCCAGCATTTT
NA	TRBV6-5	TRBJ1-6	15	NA	CASSYGGSYNSPLHF	TGTGCCAGCAGTTACGGGGGCTCCTATAATTCACCCCTCCACTTT
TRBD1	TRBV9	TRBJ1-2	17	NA	CASSRSRGGAGNYGYTF	TGTGCCAGCAGCCGATCGAGAGGGGGCGCAGGTAACTATGGCTACACCTTC
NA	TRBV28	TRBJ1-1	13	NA	CASTGSPNTEAFF	TGTGCCAGCACAGGGTCACCGAACACTGAAGCTTTCTTT
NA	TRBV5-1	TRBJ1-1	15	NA	CASSPRDRSNTEAFF	TGCGCCAGCAGCCCCCGTGACAGGTCGAACACTGAAGCTTTCTTT
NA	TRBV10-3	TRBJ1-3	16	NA	CAISESNGKRGNTIYF	TGTGCCATCAGTGAGTCGAACGGCAAACGAGGAAACACCATATATTTT
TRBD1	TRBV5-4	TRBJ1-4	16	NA	CASSPDREVTNEKLFF	TGTGCCAGCAGCCCGGACAGGGAAGTCACTAATGAAAAACTGTTTTTT
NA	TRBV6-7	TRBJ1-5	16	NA	CASSRPRIYSNQPQHF	TGTGCCAGCAGTCGGCCCAGAATCTATAGCAATCAGCCCCAGCATTTT
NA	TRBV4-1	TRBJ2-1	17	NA	CASSQVSRGSSYNEQFF	TGCGCCAGCAGCCAGGTATCAAGGGGCAGCTCCTACAATGAGCAGTTCTTC
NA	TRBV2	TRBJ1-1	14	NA	CASSEQGGGTEAFF	TGTGCCAGCAGTGAGCAGGGTGGTGGCACTGAAGCTTTCTTT
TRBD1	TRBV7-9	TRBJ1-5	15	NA	CASSSDREGGQPQHF	TGTGCCAGCAGCTCCGACAGGGAGGGTGGGCAGCCCCAGCATTTT
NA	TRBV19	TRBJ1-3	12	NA	CASTQSGNTIYF	TGTGCCAGTACCCAATCCGGAAACACCATATATTTT
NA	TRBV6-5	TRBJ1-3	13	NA	CASSFSSGNTIYF	TGTGCCAGCAGCTTTAGCTCTGGAAACACCATATATTTT
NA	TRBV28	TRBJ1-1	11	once	CASSLWGEAFF	TGTGCCAGCAGTTTATGGGGGGAAGCTTTCTTT
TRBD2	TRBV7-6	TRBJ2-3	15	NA	CASSLAGFDTDTQYF	TGTGCCAGCAGCCTAGCGGGGTTTGACACAGATACGCAGTATTTT
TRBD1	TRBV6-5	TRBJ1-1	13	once	CASSYWDSGRAFF	TGTGCCAGCAGTTACTGGGACAGCGGAAGAGCTTTCTTT
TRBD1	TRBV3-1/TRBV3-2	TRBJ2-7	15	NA	CASSPGRDRGVEQYF	TGTGCCAGCAGCCCAGGCCGAGACAGGGGAGTCGAGCAGTACTTC
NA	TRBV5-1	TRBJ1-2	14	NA	CASSLLDVRDGYTF	TGCGCCAGCAGTCTCCTGGACGTCAGGGATGGCTACACCTTC
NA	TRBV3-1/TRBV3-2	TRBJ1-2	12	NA	CASSQRQSGYTF	TGTGCCAGCAGCCAACGACAGAGTGGCTACACCTTC
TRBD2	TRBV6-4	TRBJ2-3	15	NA	CASSDSSGGADTQYF	TGTGCCAGCAGTGACTCTAGCGGGGGGGCAGATACGCAGTATTTT
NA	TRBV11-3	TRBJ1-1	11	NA	CASSHDMLAFF	TGTGCCAGCAGCCACGACATGCTGGCTTTCTTT
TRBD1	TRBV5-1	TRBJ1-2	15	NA	CASSPTGGFNYGYTF	TGCGCCAGCAGCCCGACAGGGGGATTTAACTATGGCTACACCTTC
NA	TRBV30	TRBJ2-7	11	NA	CAWSVRDEQYF	TGTGCCTGGAGTGTACGCGATGAGCAGTACTTC
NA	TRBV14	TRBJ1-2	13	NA	CASSQVADFGYTF	TGTGCCAGCAGCCAAGTTGCCGACTTTGGCTACACCTTC
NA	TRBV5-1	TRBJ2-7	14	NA	CASSPDRLRLEQYF	TGCGCCAGCAGCCCTGACAGGCTAAGGCTCGAGCAGTACTTC
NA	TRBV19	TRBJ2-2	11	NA	CASSYTGELFF	TGTGCCAGTAGCTACACCGGGGAGCTGTTTTTT
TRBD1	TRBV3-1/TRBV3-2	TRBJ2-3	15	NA	CASSPQDRGPDTQYF	TGTGCCAGCAGCCCGCAGGACAGGGGGCCAGATACGCAGTATTTT
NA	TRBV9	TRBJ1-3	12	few	CASSAMGNTIYF	TGTGCCAGCAGCGCAATGGGAAACACCATATATTTT
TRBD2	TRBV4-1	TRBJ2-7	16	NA	CASSQEVAGDLYEQYF	TGCGCCAGCAGCCAAGAGGTAGCGGGGGATCTCTACGAGCAGTACTTC
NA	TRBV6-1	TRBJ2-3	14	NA	CASSELRATDTQYF	TGTGCCAGCAGTGAACTCAGGGCCACAGATACGCAGTATTTT